Shown below are 30 T cell receptor beta chains from a single sample sequenced in a study of T-cell reconstitution after alpha-beta-depleted transplantation in children. Study results and caveats: Most T-cell counts and diversity one year after the transplant came from T cells that were newly produced.

Library preparation (for TCRbeta) was performed with unique molecular identifiers. MiXCR, applied by TCRdb to the PCR reads, yields one record per CDR3 protein. The table lists 250,000 to 300,000 distinct CDR3 sequences, around 7.1% of them singletons. These receptors' targets are unknown. Sequencing was performed on peripheral blood, taken 360 days after TCRalphabeta/CD19-depleted stem cell transplant. Every receptor here comes from a female patient between 2 and 15 years old who had a stem cell transplant for Fanconi anemia, so the T cells may come from the graft donor.

This clonotype was found many times. Written as DNA, the CDR3 is TGTGCCAGCAGCTTAGGAATTAGCGGGGGACTCCGGGATACGCAGTATTTT. This gives the protein CASSLGISGGLRDTQYF. The chain employs TRBV7-6 and TRBJ2-3; 9 bases map to TRBD2. V dropped 1 base and J dropped 6; count of bases not matched to a gene: 11. The length of the CDR3 is 17 residues. CDR1 and CDR2 (germline): SGHVS, FNYEAQ. The variable domain in full, completed from reference TRBV7-6 and TRBJ2-3, reads GAGVSQSPRYKVTKRGQDVALRCDPISGHVSLYWYRQALGQGPEFLTYFNYEAQQDKSGLPNDRFSAERPEGSISTLTIQRTEQRDSAMYRCASSLGISGGLRDTQYFGPGTRLTVL.

This clonotype showed up many times. The chain employs TRBV5-1 and TRBJ2-3, with 7 positions matching TRBD2. The CDR3 is 16 residues long. J gave up 2 bases and V 1 base, and 7 bases lay outside the gene matches. Germline CDR1 reads SGHRS; CDR2 reads YFSETQ. Written as DNA, the CDR3 is TGCGCCAGCAGCTTGTGGCGGGACTATGACACAGATACGCAGTATTTT. Translating gives CASSLWRDYDTDTQYF.

This clonotype appeared many times. The V gene is TRBV5-1, the J gene TRBJ2-7; TRBD2 might be the D (6 bases). CDR1 SGHRS and CDR2 YFSETQ come from the germline V gene. The CDR3 sequence is 14 residues long. Trimming pared 4 bases from V and 3 bases from J, leaving 14 bases between. Written as DNA, the CDR3 is TGCGCCAGCAGCCTAGGACTATCCCTCTACGAGCAGTACTTC. Protein sequence: CASSLGLSLYEQYF. Based on the CDR3 plus reference TRBV5-1 and TRBJ2-7, the full variable domain is KAGVTQTPRYLIKTRGQQVTLSCSPISGHRSVSWYQQTPGQGLQFLFEYFSETQRNKGNFPGRFSGRQFSNSRSEMNVSTLELGDSALYLCASSLGLSLYEQYFGPGTRLTVT.

Written as DNA, the CDR3 is TGCGCCAGCAGCTTGGCGATCGGGACAGGGTCGTTGGGCGTCAAAAACATTCAGTACTTC. It encodes CASSLAIGTGSLGVKNIQYF. The V and J genes are TRBV5-1 and TRBJ2-4; TRBD1 aligns across 9 bases. The CDR3 is made up of 20 amino acids. V was clipped by 0 bases and J by 3 bases; unmatched bases: 16. The germline gives CDR1 SGHRS, CDR2 YFSETQ.

This clonotype was detected many times. CDR3 sequence (DNA): TGCAGTGCTCAGGACGGGGCAAACATTCAGTACTTC. This encodes CSAQDGANIQYF. The rearrangement joins TRBV20-1 to TRBJ2-4; D may match TRBD1 or TRBD2 (5 bases each). The germline V gene encodes CDR1 DFQATT and CDR2 SNEGSKA (reference sequence). V was trimmed by 5 bases and J by 6 bases, leaving 11 bases between them. This CDR3 is 12 amino acids long.

The chain has TRBV3-1 and TRBJ2-7; maybe TRBD1 (5 bases). From germline, CDR1 is LGHDT and CDR2 YNNKEL (reference sequence). V was cut by 1 base and J by 4 bases, with 11 bases left in between. The CDR3 sequence is 14 residues long. CDR3 residues: CASSQAGNSYEQYV. CDR3 bases: TGTGCCAGCAGCCAAGCAGGGAACTCGTACGAGCAGTACGTC.

The table lists this clonotype with a few counts. This chain connects TRBV20-1 to TRBJ1-1, with D perhaps matching TRBD1 (5 bases). V lost 4 bases to trimming and J lost 5 bases, with 17 bases between them. There are 14 residues in the CDR3. Germline assignment: CDR1 DFQATT and CDR2 SNEGSKA (reference sequence). The CDR3 DNA reads TGCAGTGCTACCTGGGGGGTTTCGTCGACTGAAGCTTTCTTT. The encoded protein is CSATWGVSSTEAFF.

This clonotype was observed a handful of times. The chain links TRBV20-1 to TRBJ1-1; D is possibly TRBD1 (5 bases). The ends were cut back, 5 bases at V and 4 bases at J, with 14 bases in the middle. The CDR3 is 13 amino acids. Germline V gene lookup returns CDR1 DFQATT and CDR2 SNEGSKA (reference sequence). CDR3 amino acids: CSASAGRGTEAFF. CDR3 DNA sequence: TGCAGTGCTTCCGCGGGTAGGGGCACTGAAGCTTTCTTT.

This clonotype was seen many times. J is TRBJ1-2 and V is TRBV7-7; D unclear. The CDR3 is 14 amino acids. Trimming took 5 bases from V and 0 from J, leaving 10 bases between them. Per the germline V gene, CDR1 is SSHAT and CDR2 is FNYEAQ (reference sequence). As DNA, the CDR3 is TGTGCCAGCAGCCCTCTGTCGGCTAACTATGGCTACACCTTC. It encodes CASSPLSANYGYTF.

This clonotype occurred many times. The chain combines TRBV20-1 with TRBJ1-4; 8 nucleotides align to TRBD1. In germline, CDR1 is DFQATT, CDR2 SNEGSKA (reference sequence). The CDR3 sequence is 14 residues long. J lost 5 bases, V lost 6 bases, and 8 bases had no gene match. CDR3 nucleotide sequence: TGCAGTGCGCAGGGACAGGACTCGAATGAAAAACTGTTTTTT. As protein: CSAQGQDSNEKLFF.

J is TRBJ2-7 and V is TRBV11-2; D perhaps matches TRBD2 (5 bases). Trimming removed 1 base from V and 4 bases from J, with 23 bases in between. CDR1 and CDR2 (germline): SGHAT, FQNNGV. The CDR3 totals 18 residues. The CDR3 is CASSLGGLTDLPGYEQYF. CDR3 sequence (DNA): TGTGCCAGCAGCTTAGGAGGACTCACAGACTTGCCGGGGTACGAGCAGTACTTC.

This sequence joins TRBV10-3 and TRBJ2-3; D ambiguous. The CDR3 loop spans 14 amino acids. Trimming shortened V by 4 bases and J by 2 bases, and 10 bases separated the two germline ends. Germline CDR1 ENHRY, CDR2 SYGVKD. CDR3 sequence reads: CAISGSATTDTQYF. CDR3 coding DNA: TGTGCCATCAGTGGGTCAGCAACCACAGATACGCAGTATTTT.

This clonotype was counted many times. This chain uses TRBV11-2 with TRBJ2-3; 9 nucleotides align to TRBD2. The CDR3 totals 19 residues. After removal of 2 bases from V and 1 base from J, the junction contained 13 bases not matched to a gene. Germline values: CDR1 SGHAT, CDR2 FQNNGV. The DNA for the CDR3 is TGTGCCAGCAGCTTACAGCGGGGGGCCGCTTTTGGGGGCACAGATACGCAGTATTTT. Protein: CASSLQRGAAFGGTDTQYF.

This clonotype was detected a few times. This chain uses TRBV7-8 with TRBJ2-1; no definite D call. The CDR3 is made up of 16 amino acids. Germline assignment: CDR1 SGHVS and CDR2 FQNEAQ. Deletions cut 1 base from V and 2 bases from J, with 12 bases between. CDR3 nucleotides: TGTGCCAGCAGCTTAGAGGTGGGCAGGACCTACAATGAGCAGTTCTTC. Protein product: CASSLEVGRTYNEQFF.

This clonotype was counted at least ten times. The CDR3 sequence is CASKPWDIRKYGYTF. As DNA, the CDR3 is TGTGCCAGCAAACCCTGGGACATACGAAAGTATGGCTACACCTTC. The V call is TRBV12-3 or TRBV12-4, the J call TRBJ1-2; tentatively, D is TRBD1 (6 bases). V lost 7 bases and J lost 5, with 20 bases in between. The CDR3 sequence is 15 residues long.

This clonotype came up a few times. The chain recombines TRBV11-2 with TRBJ2-7; TRBD1 might be the D (5 bases). Trimming shortened V by 2 bases and J by 6 bases, and 11 bases separated the two germline ends. Germline CDR1 and CDR2: SGHAT and FQNNGV. This CDR3 spans 13 amino acids. The DNA for the CDR3 is TGTGCCAGCAGCTTATTGCCAGGGATCGAGCAGTACGTC. It translates to CASSLLPGIEQYV.

The chain has TRBV11-2 and TRBJ2-1, with TRBD2 matching 10 bases. CDR1 SGHAT and CDR2 FQNNGV come from the germline V gene. The CDR3 has 18 amino acids. J gave up 0 bases and V 5 bases, and 10 bases lay outside the gene matches. This CDR3 is CASSPGLAVLSSYNEQFF. In DNA form, the CDR3 reads TGTGCCAGCAGCCCCGGACTAGCGGTCCTGAGCTCCTACAATGAGCAGTTCTTC.

J is TRBJ2-4 and V is TRBV20-1; 9 bases fit TRBD1. Germline CDR1 is DFQATT and CDR2 is SNEGSKA (reference sequence). V lost 3 bases to trimming and J lost 10 bases; unmatched junction nucleotides: 10. This CDR3 comprises 14 residues. Written as DNA, the CDR3 is TGCAGTGCTAGGAACCCGGGACAGGGTGGGATTCAGTACTTC. Protein: CSARNPGQGGIQYF.

J is TRBJ1-2 and V is TRBV29-1, with a weak D call TRBD1 (6 bases). The germline V and J ends were trimmed by 1 base and 14 bases, with 14 bases remaining between them. The CDR3 sequence is 11 residues long. The germline V gene has CDR1 SQVTM and CDR2 ANQGSEA. CDR3 nucleotide sequence: TGCAGCGTTGAAGTGGGGGGGGCGGGGACCTTC. It translates to CSVEVGGAGTF.

This clonotype appeared many times. The genes are TRBV20-1 and TRBJ2-1; the D gene is possibly TRBD1 (5 bases). Germline values: CDR1 DFQATT, CDR2 SNEGSKA (reference sequence). The CDR3 length is 13 residues. Trimming pared 3 bases from V and 8 bases from J, leaving 14 bases between. The CDR3: CSARRPGKYEQFF. The CDR3 DNA reads as TGCAGTGCTAGGCGCCCAGGGAAGTATGAGCAGTTCTTC.

Ten or more counts support this clonotype. The CDR3 sequence: CASCQSSYNEQFF. Here the CDR3 DNA reads TGTGCCAGCTGCCAGAGCTCCTACAATGAGCAGTTCTTC. The genes are TRBV28 and TRBJ2-1; D not resolved. Germline assignment: CDR1 MDHEN and CDR2 SYDVKM. CDR3 length: 13 residues. V shed 8 bases and J shed 0 bases, with 8 bases lying between them.

Concerning this clonotype: This may stem from a read error, because a much larger clone lies one nucleotide away. The CDR3 DNA reads as TGTACCAGCAGTTTTCCCGACTATGGCTACACCTTC. This gives the protein CTSSFPDYGYTF. This chain links TRBV11-2 with TRBJ1-2, with unresolved D. The CDR3 covers 12 residues. The germline gives CDR1 SGHAT, CDR2 FQNNGV.

The sample holds many counts of this clonotype. The chain joins TRBV5-1 to TRBJ2-1, with a possible D match to TRBD2 (6 bases). The germline V gene encodes CDR1 SGHRS and CDR2 YFSETQ. This CDR3 is built from 14 residues. V lost 3 bases to trimming and J lost 4 bases, with 11 bases between them. DNA of the CDR3: TGCGCCAGCAGCTGGAGGGACCGTTACAATGAGCAGTTCTTC. Its translation: CASSWRDRYNEQFF.

The sample holds many counts of this clonotype. V and J are TRBV5-1 and TRBJ1-4; D is perhaps TRBD1 (6 bases). Germline V gene data show CDR1 as SGHRS and CDR2 as YFSETQ. V lost 5 bases and J 8 bases, leaving 13 bases between the germline ends. CDR3 size: 13 residues. The CDR3 DNA is TGCGCCAGCAGTTTACAGGGAGAGGAAAAACTGTTTTTT. Protein product: CASSLQGEEKLFF.

This clonotype appeared many times. This chain connects TRBV6-1 to TRBJ2-5; 12 bases are shared with TRBD1. J was trimmed by 7 bases and V by 6 bases; bases with no gene match: 9. The CDR3 consists of 15 residues. Germline V lookup: CDR1 MNHNS, CDR2 SASEGT. The CDR3 spells CASSDGTGGQGTQYF. CDR3 sequence (DNA): TGTGCCAGCAGCGATGGGACAGGGGGCCAGGGGACCCAGTACTTC.

The V call is TRBV27, the J call TRBJ2-7, with D perhaps being TRBD1 or TRBD2 (5 bases each). Trimming removed 11 bases from V and 2 bases from J, with 16 bases in between. The CDR3 runs 13 residues. Germline V lookup: CDR1 MNHEY, CDR2 SMNVEV (reference sequence). CDR3 DNA sequence: TGTGCCGGGGGAAGGACTTCCACCTACGAGCAGTACTTC. Its protein product is CAGGRTSTYEQYF.

The V call is TRBV19, the J call TRBJ2-4; possible D gene TRBD2, 6 bases. The V end was cut by 3 bases, the J end by 6 bases, with 9 bases between. Germline V gene sequence: CDR1 LNHDA, CDR2 SQIVND (reference sequence). The CDR3 runs 13 residues. CDR3 nucleotide sequence: TGTGCCAGTAGTATTGGAGGGACAAACATTCAGTACTTC. It specifies CASSIGGTNIQYF.

The chain uses TRBV9 and TRBJ2-3; 11 nucleotides agree with TRBD1. The CDR3 loop spans 21 amino acids. Germline V gives CDR1 SGDLS, CDR2 YYNGEE. Germline trimming cut 1 base from V and 0 bases from J; bases unmatched to any gene: 16. Here the CDR3 reads CASSVPYAGQGGNPSTDTQYF. Written as DNA, the CDR3 is TGTGCCAGCAGCGTACCCTATGCGGGACAGGGGGGGAATCCTAGCACAGATACGCAGTATTTT.

Many counts were recorded for this clonotype. The chain joins TRBV29-1 to TRBJ2-6; maybe TRBD1 (5 bases). CDR3 length: 15 amino acids. Between the trimmed V and J ends, which lost 1 base and 1 base, there was a span of 8 bases. Per the germline V gene, CDR1 is SQVTM and CDR2 is ANQGSEA. CDR3 in amino acids: CSVEGQGSGANVLTF. The DNA of the CDR3 is TGCAGCGTTGAAGGGCAGGGTTCTGGGGCCAACGTCCTGACTTTC.

Comments on this clonotype: Germline is not matched at one junction end, which may reflect a read error. The V and J genes are TRBV7-9 and TRBJ2-1; 9 bases are shared with TRBD2. CDR1 and CDR2 from the germline V gene are SEHNR and FQNEAQ (reference sequence). CDR3 length equals 16 residues. CDR3 sequence: CTSSLGLAGAYNEQFF. The CDR3 nucleotides are TGTACCAGCAGCTTAGGATTAGCGGGGGCATACAATGAGCAGTTCTTC. The full variable domain, with the rest looked up from reference TRBV7-9 and TRBJ2-1, is DTGVSQNPRHKITKRGQNVTFRCDPISEHNRLYWYRQTLGQGPEFLTYFQNEAQLEKSRLLSDRFSAERPKGSFSTLEIQRTEQGDSAMYLCTSSLGLAGAYNEQFFGPGTRLTVL.